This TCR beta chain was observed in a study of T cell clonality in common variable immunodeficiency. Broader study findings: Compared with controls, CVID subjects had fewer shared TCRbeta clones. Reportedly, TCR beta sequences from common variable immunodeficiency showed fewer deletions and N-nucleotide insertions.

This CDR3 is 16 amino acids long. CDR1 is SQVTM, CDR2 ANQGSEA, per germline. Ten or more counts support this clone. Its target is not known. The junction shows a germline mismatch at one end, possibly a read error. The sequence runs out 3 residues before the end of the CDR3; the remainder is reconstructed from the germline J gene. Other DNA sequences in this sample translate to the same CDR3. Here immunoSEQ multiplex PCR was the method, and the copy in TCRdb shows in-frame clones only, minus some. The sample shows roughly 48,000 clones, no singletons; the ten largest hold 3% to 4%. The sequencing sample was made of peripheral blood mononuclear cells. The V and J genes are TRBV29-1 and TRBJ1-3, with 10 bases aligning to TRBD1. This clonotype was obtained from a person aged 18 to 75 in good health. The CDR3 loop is CSVEDWTGGPGNTIYF. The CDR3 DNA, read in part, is TGCAGCGTTGAAGATTGGACAGGGGGACCTGGAAACACT.